Listed below are T cell receptor beta chains from one sample, sequenced in a study of T cell clonotyping in hematopoietic cell transplantation. Clones were read by immunoSEQ multiplex PCR, and TCRdb kept only the in-frame ones, dropping some. Of over 45,000 clones in the sample, 85% to 90% were seen once. This specimen was peripheral blood mononuclear cells, taken before stem cell transplant. The source of these receptors is a man between 60 and 75 years old with biphenotypic leukemia. Some clones in this sample may be carry-over from other donors' samples. CDR3s include the opening cysteine and the closing phenylalanine or tryptophan. Fields, in order: clone size, D gene, J gene, V gene, CDR3 DNA, CDR3 protein. The D gene is left open where the match is weak. Rows may omit the clone size; those that give it use once, few, many or a size class.

clone size: -; D gene: -; J gene: TRBJ1-2; V gene: TRBV2; CDR3 DNA: TGTGCCAGCAGCCAACTTGACAGGTTATATGGCTACACCTTC; CDR3 protein: CASSQLDRLYGYTF
clone size: -; D gene: -; J gene: TRBJ1-5; V gene: TRBV28; CDR3 DNA: TGTGCCAGCAGAAAGGGACACTTTAGCAATCAGCCCCAGCATTTT; CDR3 protein: CASRKGHFSNQPQHF
clone size: -; D gene: -; J gene: TRBJ2-2; V gene: TRBV2; CDR3 DNA: TGTGCCAGCAGTGAGAACGGGATGAACACCGGGGAGCTGTTTTTT; CDR3 protein: CASSENGMNTGELFF
clone size: -; D gene: TRBD2; J gene: TRBJ2-7; V gene: TRBV6-7; CDR3 DNA: TGTGCCAGCAGTTTTTCGTATAGCGGGAACACCTACGAGCAGTACTTC; CDR3 protein: CASSFSYSGNTYEQYF
clone size: -; D gene: -; J gene: TRBJ2-7; V gene: TRBV6-5; CDR3 DNA: TGTGCCTCCAGGTCCGTATGGTACGAGCAGTACTTC; CDR3 protein: CASRSVWYEQYF
clone size: -; D gene: TRBD1; J gene: TRBJ2-7; V gene: TRBV6-5; CDR3 DNA: TGTGCCAGCACTAGGACAGGGGCGTCCTACGAGCAGTACTTC; CDR3 protein: CASTRTGASYEQYF
clone size: -; D gene: -; J gene: TRBJ1-1; V gene: TRBV30; CDR3 DNA: TGTGCCTGGAGTGTACATGGGGGTTCTGAAGCTTTCTTT; CDR3 protein: CAWSVHGGSEAFF
clone size: -; D gene: -; J gene: TRBJ2-7; V gene: TRBV9; CDR3 DNA: TGTGCCAGCAGCGTAGCAGGGAGCCTTACCTACGAGCAGTACTTC; CDR3 protein: CASSVAGSLTYEQYF
clone size: few; D gene: -; J gene: TRBJ2-1; V gene: TRBV10-3; CDR3 DNA: TGTGCCATCAGCCTACTAGCCGGAGAGGGGAATGAGCAGTTCTTC; CDR3 protein: CAISLLAGEGNEQFF
clone size: once; D gene: -; J gene: TRBJ1-2; V gene: TRBV29-1; CDR3 DNA: TGCAGCGTTGTGGAGGGGGAGGACTATGGCTACACCTTC; CDR3 protein: CSVVEGEDYGYTF
clone size: -; D gene: -; J gene: TRBJ1-2; V gene: TRBV19; CDR3 DNA: TGTGCCAGTAGTATACGACAGGAGTTCTATGGCTACACCTTC; CDR3 protein: CASSIRQEFYGYTF
clone size: -; D gene: -; J gene: TRBJ1-4; V gene: TRBV6-5; CDR3 DNA: TGTGCCAGCAGTTACTCGACCCTCAGTGGCGGAAAGAAACTGTTTTTT; CDR3 protein: CASSYSTLSGGKKLFF
clone size: -; D gene: TRBD1; J gene: TRBJ1-3; V gene: TRBV5-5; CDR3 DNA: TGTGCCAGCAGTCAAACAGGGGGCACTGGAAACACCATATATTTT; CDR3 protein: CASSQTGGTGNTIYF
clone size: -; D gene: TRBD1; J gene: TRBJ2-6; V gene: TRBV5-4; CDR3 DNA: TGTGCCAGCAGCTTTCGGGACAGGGACGTCCTGACTTTC; CDR3 protein: CASSFRDRDVLTF
clone size: -; D gene: -; J gene: TRBJ2-5; V gene: TRBV7-3; CDR3 DNA: TGTGCCAGCAGCTTCGGCCGGGACAAACAAGAGACCCAGTACTTC; CDR3 protein: CASSFGRDKQETQYF
clone size: -; D gene: TRBD1; J gene: TRBJ1-3; V gene: TRBV2; CDR3 DNA: TGTGCCAGCAGTGAACCACAGGGGGCAAACGGAAACACCATATATTTT; CDR3 protein: CASSEPQGANGNTIYF
clone size: once; D gene: TRBD2; J gene: TRBJ2-3; V gene: TRBV4-1; CDR3 DNA: TGCGCCAGCAGCCAAGGGACTAGCGGGAGGGATACGCAGTATTTT; CDR3 protein: CASSQGTSGRDTQYF